The TCR beta chain under discussion was sequenced for a study of cytomegalovirus exposure and HLA in healthy donors. General observations from the study: Later analysis placed DRB1 highest and HLA-C lowest in TCR association rates, which differed by HLA locus. TCR beta chains numbering some 160 were designated cytomegalovirus-associated. Later on, an analysis found that several of the most significant clusters appeared to be linked to common viral pathogens, which included parvovirus B19.

The donors, nominally healthy at sampling, likely had unrecorded immune exposures. Trimming took 2 bases from V and 0 from J; bases not matched to a gene: 13. Germline V gene data show CDR1 as GTSNPN and CDR2 as SVGIG (reference sequence). This CDR3 has 18 amino acids. It was with 60 Vbeta and 13 Jbeta primers that the PCR ran. Here immunoSEQ multiplex PCR was the method, and the copy in TCRdb shows in-frame clones only, minus some. This table holds 150,000 to 200,000 clones, approximately 80% found once. About this clone itself: Its target is unknown.

The chain recombines TRBV30 with TRBJ2-1, with 7 bases identical to TRBD1. This receptor was taken from a woman between 18 and 29 years old in good health and CMV-seropositive. Sequencing was done on a sample of PBMCs. The CDR3 protein is CAWSREPGTARSYNEQFF. The CDR3 bases are TGTGCCTGGAGTCGGGAACCAGGGACAGCCCGCTCCTACAATGAGCAGTTCTTC.